This entry lists 22 T cell receptor beta chains sequenced from one sample in a study of cytomegalovirus exposure and HLA in healthy donors. PCR was performed using 60 Vbeta and 13 Jbeta primers. Some clones are missing from TCRdb's copy, which holds only in-frame ones; the method was immunoSEQ multiplex PCR. Among 130,000 or so clones listed, more than 65% were seen once. Material for sequencing was PBMCs. Receptors were obtained from a man between 18 and 35 years old in good health and CMV-seronegative.

The chain links TRBV15 to TRBJ2-5, with 8 bases matching TRBD1. Per germline, CDR1 LNHNV and CDR2 YYDKDF (reference sequence). Germline trimming cut 0 bases from V and 11 bases from J; bases unmatched to any gene: 17. The CDR3 is made up of 17 amino acids. The CDR3 sequence is CATSRDRAPDRARPQYF. In DNA, the CDR3 is TGTGCCACCAGCAGAGATCGAGCCCCGGACAGGGCTCGTCCTCAGTACTTC. The full variable domain, its missing parts supplied by reference TRBV15 and TRBJ2-5, is DAMVIQNPRYQVTQFGKPVTLSCSQTLNHNVMYWYQQKSSQAPKLLFHYYDKDFNNEADTPDNFQSRRPNTSFCFLDIRSPGLGDTAMYLCATSRDRAPDRARPQYFGPGTRLLVL.

V is TRBV5-5 and J is TRBJ2-5, with a tentative D call TRBD2 (6 bases). V was pared by 4 bases and J by 5 bases, with 15 bases between. This CDR3 has 14 amino acids. Germline V gives CDR1 SGHKS, CDR2 YYEKEE (reference sequence). CDR3 sequence: CASSPWGDPETQYF. The CDR3 coding sequence is TGTGCCAGCAGCCCCTGGGGGGATCCGGAGACCCAGTACTTC.

This sequence joins TRBV11-2 and TRBJ1-1; 8 bases agree with TRBD1. V trimming: 5 bases; J trimming: 4 bases; junction bases outside the gene matches: 3. The CDR3 contains 13 residues. Germline V gene sequence: CDR1 SGHAT, CDR2 FQNNGV. Here the CDR3 reads CASSHTGGTEAFF. The DNA for the CDR3 is TGTGCCAGCAGCCATACAGGGGGCACTGAAGCTTTCTTT.

The chain carries TRBV27 and TRBJ2-2; TRBD2 matches at 10 bases. From germline, CDR1 is MNHEY and CDR2 SMNVEV (reference sequence). V gave up 6 bases and J gave up 4 bases; unmatched junction bases: 11. The CDR3 covers 17 residues. The CDR3, as DNA: TGTGCCAGCAGGGGGAATGCGGGACTAGCGAGCACCGGGGAGCTGTTTTTT. Translating it yields CASRGNAGLASTGELFF.

The chain uses TRBV7-8 and TRBJ1-2, with D uncertain. V shed 1 base and J shed 0 bases, with 3 bases lying between them. The CDR3 has 13 amino acids. Germline V gives CDR1 SGHVS, CDR2 FQNEAQ. CDR3 sequence: CASSLGPNYGYTF. The CDR3 DNA is TGTGCCAGCAGCTTAGGGCCTAACTATGGCTACACCTTC.

This sequence joins TRBV12-5 and TRBJ2-7; perhaps TRBD2 as D (5 bases). Per germline, CDR1 LGHNT and CDR2 FRNRAP. The germline V and J ends were trimmed by 0 bases and 2 bases, with 14 bases remaining between them. This CDR3 spans 16 amino acids. The CDR3 coding sequence is TGTGCTAGTGGTTTGGTACAACTAGGCACGACCTACGAGCAGTACTTC. Translating it yields CASGLVQLGTTYEQYF.

V is TRBV2 and J is TRBJ1-1; D call uncertain. Trimming cost V 8 bases and J 2 bases, with 12 bases left between them. CDR1 SNHLY and CDR2 FYNNEI come from the germline V gene. CDR3 length equals 13 residues. Written as DNA, the CDR3 is TGTGCCAGCTGCGTATTGGGCAACACTGAAGCTTTCTTT. It specifies CASCVLGNTEAFF.

The chain uses TRBV5-4 and TRBJ2-2, with D maybe TRBD1 (6 bases). V lost 4 bases, J lost 8 bases, and 21 bases lay in between. The CDR3 extends over 16 amino acids. Germline CDR1 reads SGHNT; CDR2 reads YYREEE (reference sequence). CDR3 loop: CASSVAAGDNLGELFF. The DNA of the CDR3 is TGTGCCAGCAGCGTCGCGGCAGGGGATAACCTAGGGGAGCTGTTTTTT. The entire variable domain, with the rest obtained from reference TRBV5-4 and TRBJ2-2, is as follows: ETGVTQSPTHLIKTRGQQVTLRCSSQSGHNTVSWYQQALGQGPQFIFQYYREEENGRGNFPPRFSGLQFPNYSSELNVNALELDDSALYLCASSVAAGDNLGELFFGEGSRLTVL.

The chain combines TRBV6-5 with TRBJ1-1, with a weak D call TRBD1 (5 bases). CDR1 and CDR2 from the germline V gene are MNHEY and SVGAGI. The CDR3 runs to 13 residues. Trimming removed 4 bases from V and 1 base from J, with 7 bases in between. The CDR3 bases are TGTGCCAGCAGTTTCGGACAGAACACTGAAGCTTTCTTT. Translated: CASSFGQNTEAFF.

V is TRBV29-1 and J is TRBJ1-2, with TRBD1 as a possible D gene (5 bases). The germline gives CDR1 SQVTM, CDR2 ANQGSEA. CDR3 length: 12 residues. Trimming shortened V by 4 bases and J by 8 bases, and 14 bases separated the two germline ends. CDR3 in DNA: TGCAGCGTTGGTGGAGGGGCGCGGGGCTACACCTTC. This sequence encodes CSVGGGARGYTF.

This chain links TRBV19 with TRBJ1-2, with TRBD1 matching over 7 bases. V trimming: 4 bases; J trimming: 4 bases; junction bases outside the gene matches: 3. The CDR3 length is 13 residues. From germline, CDR1 is LNHDA and CDR2 SQIVND (reference sequence). The CDR3 sequence is CASSTRDSYGYTF. The CDR3 nucleotides read TGTGCCAGTAGTACACGGGACAGCTATGGCTACACCTTC.

The chain employs TRBV7-3 and TRBJ2-7; maybe TRBD2 (6 bases). Deletions cut 1 base from V and 6 bases from J, with 10 bases between. Germline CDR1 reads SGHTA; CDR2 reads FQGTGA. The CDR3 totals 13 residues. CDR3 DNA: TGTGCCAGCAGCTTAAGGGCGGGGCGCGAGCAGTACTTC. Protein product: CASSLRAGREQYF.

The CDR3 sequence is CASSKALSGGHTNYGYTF. For the CDR3, the DNA is TGTGCCAGCAGCAAAGCGCTTTCGGGGGGGCACACTAACTATGGCTACACCTTC. This sequence joins TRBV21-1 and TRBJ1-2. TRBV21-1 is labeled a pseudogene. CDR3 length equals 18 residues.

Only a few counts were recorded for this clone. This sequence joins TRBV9 and TRBJ2-3, with D tentatively TRBD2 (5 bases). From germline, CDR1 is SGDLS and CDR2 YYNGEE. The V and J ends lost 1 base and 1 base respectively, with 10 bases between them. CDR3 length: 15 amino acids. CDR3 protein: CASSVTGWGTDTQYF. CDR3 nucleotide sequence: TGTGCCAGCAGCGTAACGGGGTGGGGCACAGATACGCAGTATTTT.

This clone showed up just once. The chain employs TRBV18 and TRBJ1-1; D uncertain. This CDR3 is built from 11 residues. Per the germline V gene, CDR1 is KGHSH and CDR2 is LQKENI. The ends were cut back, 5 bases at V and 8 bases at J, with 9 bases in the middle. The CDR3 nucleotides are TGTGCCAGCTCATTTGCCGGGGAAGCTTTCTTT. Translation gives CASSFAGEAFF.

The chain joins TRBV5-1 to TRBJ2-3, with D possibly TRBD2 on 6 matching bases. The CDR3 runs to 16 residues. The germline V and J ends were trimmed by 4 bases and 4 bases, with 19 bases remaining between them. In germline, CDR1 is SGHRS, CDR2 YFSETQ. The CDR3 loop is CASSGGAALRSDTQYF. The CDR3 nucleotides are TGCGCCAGCAGCGGCGGGGCGGCCCTAAGGTCAGATACGCAGTATTTT. Filled out from reference TRBV5-1 and TRBJ2-3, the complete variable domain reads KAGVTQTPRYLIKTRGQQVTLSCSPISGHRSVSWYQQTPGQGLQFLFEYFSETQRNKGNFPGRFSGRQFSNSRSEMNVSTLELGDSALYLCASSGGAALRSDTQYFGPGTRLTVL.

The chain has TRBV9 and TRBJ2-1, with TRBD2 matching over 10 bases. Unmatched junction bases numbered 2, after V lost 3 bases and J lost 2 bases. This CDR3 spans 15 amino acids. In germline, CDR1 is SGDLS, CDR2 YYNGEE. CDR3 amino acids: CASSESGGAYNEQFF. In DNA form, the CDR3 reads TGTGCCAGCAGCGAAAGCGGGGGGGCCTACAATGAGCAGTTCTTC.

The chain carries TRBV18 and TRBJ1-5; 8 bases align to TRBD1. Germline trimming cut 5 bases from V and 7 bases from J; bases unmatched to any gene: 10. The CDR3 loop spans 15 amino acids. The germline V gene encodes CDR1 KGHSH and CDR2 LQKENI. CDR3 sequence (DNA): TGTGCCAGCTCAATGACAGGGGACGCAGACCAGCCCCAGCATTTT. It translates to CASSMTGDADQPQHF.

This chain connects TRBV7-2 to TRBJ1-5; TRBD1 matches at 10 bases. CDR1 and CDR2 from the germline V gene are SGHTA and FQGNSA. CDR3 length: 16 amino acids. The J segment lost 1 base and the V segment lost 5 bases, leaving 5 bases of the junction unmatched. The CDR3 nucleotides are TGTGCCAGCAGCCACAGGACAGGGGGAAGCAATCAGCCCCAGCATTTT. Its translation is CASSHRTGGSNQPQHF.

The chain joins TRBV5-1 to TRBJ2-5, with TRBD2 identical over 8 bases. The CDR3 contains 17 residues. V was pared by 1 base and J by 7 bases, with 15 bases of the junction left unmatched. Germline loops: CDR1 SGHRS, CDR2 YFSETQ. CDR3 nucleotides: TGCGCCAGCAGCTTGTCCACGTCGCGGGGGGCCTTTGGGACCCAGTACTTC. Protein: CASSLSTSRGAFGTQYF.

J is TRBJ2-1 and V is TRBV2; 9 bases are shared with TRBD2. Germline V gives CDR1 SNHLY, CDR2 FYNNEI. J lost 10 bases, V lost 0 bases, and 10 bases had no gene match. CDR3 length: 16 amino acids. CDR3 coding DNA: TGTGCCAGCAGTGAAGCGTTGGCGGGGGGGCAAGGCGAGCAGTTCTTC. Translated, it gives CASSEALAGGQGEQFF.

The chain carries TRBV2 and TRBJ1-2; 7 bases agree with TRBD1. The V and J ends lost 5 bases and 5 bases, in that order; junction bases with no gene match: 8. CDR3 length: 14 amino acids. Germline V gene lookup returns CDR1 SNHLY and CDR2 FYNNEI. Here the CDR3 DNA reads TGTGCCAGCAGTTTGCCGGGGACAGTTTATGGCTACACCTTC. It encodes CASSLPGTVYGYTF.